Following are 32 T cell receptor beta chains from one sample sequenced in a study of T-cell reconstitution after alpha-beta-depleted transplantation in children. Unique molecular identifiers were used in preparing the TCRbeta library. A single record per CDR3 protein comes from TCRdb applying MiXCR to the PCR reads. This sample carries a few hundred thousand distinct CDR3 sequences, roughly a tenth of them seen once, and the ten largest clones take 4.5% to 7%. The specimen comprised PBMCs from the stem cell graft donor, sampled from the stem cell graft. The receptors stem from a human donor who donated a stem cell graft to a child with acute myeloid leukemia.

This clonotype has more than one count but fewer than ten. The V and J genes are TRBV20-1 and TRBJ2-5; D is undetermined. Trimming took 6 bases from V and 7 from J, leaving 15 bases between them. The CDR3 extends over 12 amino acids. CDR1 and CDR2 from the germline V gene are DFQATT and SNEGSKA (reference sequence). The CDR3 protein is CSARPASGTQYF. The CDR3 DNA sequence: TGCAGTGCCCGACCCGCCTCGGGGACCCAGTACTTC.

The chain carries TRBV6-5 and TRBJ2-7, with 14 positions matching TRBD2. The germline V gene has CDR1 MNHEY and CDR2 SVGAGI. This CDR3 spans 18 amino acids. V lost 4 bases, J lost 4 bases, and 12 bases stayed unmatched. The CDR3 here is CASSSWGTSGRRGYEQYF. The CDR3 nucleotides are TGTGCCAGCAGTTCCTGGGGGACTAGCGGGAGAAGGGGGTACGAGCAGTACTTC.

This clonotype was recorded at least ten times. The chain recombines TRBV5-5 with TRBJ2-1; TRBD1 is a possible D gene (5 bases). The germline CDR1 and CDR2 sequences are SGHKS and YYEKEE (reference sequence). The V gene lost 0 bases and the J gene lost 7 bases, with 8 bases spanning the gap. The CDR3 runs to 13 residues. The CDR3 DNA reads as TGTGCCAGCAGCTTGGCCCAGGGTAATGAGCAGTTCTTC. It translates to CASSLAQGNEQFF.

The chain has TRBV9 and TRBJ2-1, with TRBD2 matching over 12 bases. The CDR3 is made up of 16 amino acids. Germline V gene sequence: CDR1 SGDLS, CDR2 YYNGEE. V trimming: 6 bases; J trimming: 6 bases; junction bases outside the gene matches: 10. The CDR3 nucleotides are TGTGCCAGCACCCGCGGACTAGCGGGGACCCTCAATGAGCAGTTCTTC. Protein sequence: CASTRGLAGTLNEQFF.

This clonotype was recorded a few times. CDR3 in DNA: TGTGCCAGCAGTGGGACTTTAGTCCACGAGCAGTACTTC. It is translated as CASSGTLVHEQYF. The V call is TRBV28, the J call TRBJ2-7, with D perhaps TRBD2 (6 bases). Trimming stripped 5 bases from V and 5 bases from J, with 13 bases between. Germline loops: CDR1 MDHEN, CDR2 SYDVKM. The CDR3 covers 13 residues.

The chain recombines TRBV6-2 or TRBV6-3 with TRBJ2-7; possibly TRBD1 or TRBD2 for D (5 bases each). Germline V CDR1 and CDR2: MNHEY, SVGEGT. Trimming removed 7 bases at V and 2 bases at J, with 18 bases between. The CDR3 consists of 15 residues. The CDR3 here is CASTGITGGPYEQYF. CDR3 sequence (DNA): TGTGCCAGCACTGGGATTACAGGAGGTCCCTACGAGCAGTACTTC.

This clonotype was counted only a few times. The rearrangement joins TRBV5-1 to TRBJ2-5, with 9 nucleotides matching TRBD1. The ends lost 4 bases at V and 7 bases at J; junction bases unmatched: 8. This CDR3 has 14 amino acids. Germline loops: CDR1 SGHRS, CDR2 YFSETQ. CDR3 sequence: CASSPGQGVGTQYF. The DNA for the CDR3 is TGCGCCAGCAGCCCGGGACAGGGTGTGGGGACCCAGTACTTC.

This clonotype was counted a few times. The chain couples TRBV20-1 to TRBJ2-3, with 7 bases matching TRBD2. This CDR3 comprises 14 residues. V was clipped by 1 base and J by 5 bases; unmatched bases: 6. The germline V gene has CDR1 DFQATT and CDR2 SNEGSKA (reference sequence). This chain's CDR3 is CSARGGGAVDTQYF. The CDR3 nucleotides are TGCAGTGCTAGAGGGGGAGGGGCCGTAGATACGCAGTATTTT.

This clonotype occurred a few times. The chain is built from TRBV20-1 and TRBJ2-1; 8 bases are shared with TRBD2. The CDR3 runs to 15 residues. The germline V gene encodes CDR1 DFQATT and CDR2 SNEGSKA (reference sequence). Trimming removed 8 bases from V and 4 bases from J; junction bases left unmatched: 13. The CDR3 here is CSPIGRAGGYNEQFF. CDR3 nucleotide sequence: TGCAGTCCAATCGGGCGGGCGGGGGGTTACAATGAGCAGTTCTTC.

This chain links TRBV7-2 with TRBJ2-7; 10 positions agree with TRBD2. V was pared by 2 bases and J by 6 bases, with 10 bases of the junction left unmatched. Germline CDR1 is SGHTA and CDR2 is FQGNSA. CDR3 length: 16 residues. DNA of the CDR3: TGTGCCAGCAGCTTAAGTCCTAGCGGGAGTTTTGGCGAGCAGTACTTC. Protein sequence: CASSLSPSGSFGEQYF.

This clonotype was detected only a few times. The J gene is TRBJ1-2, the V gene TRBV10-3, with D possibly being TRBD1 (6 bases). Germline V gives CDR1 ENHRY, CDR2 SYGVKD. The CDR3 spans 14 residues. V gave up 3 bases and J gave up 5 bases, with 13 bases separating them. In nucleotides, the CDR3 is TGTGCCATCAGTGACGGACAGATTATTTATGGCTACACCTTC. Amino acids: CAISDGQIIYGYTF.

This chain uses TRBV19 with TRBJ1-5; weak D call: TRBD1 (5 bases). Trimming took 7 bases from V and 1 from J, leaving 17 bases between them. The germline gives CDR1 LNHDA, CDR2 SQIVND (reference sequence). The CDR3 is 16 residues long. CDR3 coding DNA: TGTGCCAGTACCCTGACAGCGGAGGGCAGCAATCAGCCCCAGCATTTT. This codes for CASTLTAEGSNQPQHF.

The CDR3 protein is CSVEDSGRATWAQYF. The DNA of the CDR3 is TGCAGCGTTGAAGATAGTGGCAGGGCGACATGGGCCCAGTACTTC. The chain uses TRBV29-1 and TRBJ2-5, with D maybe TRBD1 (5 bases). Germline V gives CDR1 SQVTM, CDR2 ANQGSEA. V gave up 0 bases and J gave up 9 bases, with 20 bases separating them. This CDR3 is 15 amino acids long.

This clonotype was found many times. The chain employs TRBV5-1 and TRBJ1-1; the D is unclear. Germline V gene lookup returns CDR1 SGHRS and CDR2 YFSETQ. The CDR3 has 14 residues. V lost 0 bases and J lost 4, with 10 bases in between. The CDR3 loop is CASSLGGSATEAFF. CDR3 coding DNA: TGCGCCAGCAGCTTGGGAGGGTCGGCCACTGAAGCTTTCTTT.

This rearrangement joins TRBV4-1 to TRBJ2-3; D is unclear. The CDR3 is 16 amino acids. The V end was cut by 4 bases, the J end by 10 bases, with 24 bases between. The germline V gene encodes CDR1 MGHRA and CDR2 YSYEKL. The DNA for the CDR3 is TGCGCCAGCAGCCTACCCGGACGGCTCCCCGGATATGCGCAGTATTTT. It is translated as CASSLPGRLPGYAQYF.

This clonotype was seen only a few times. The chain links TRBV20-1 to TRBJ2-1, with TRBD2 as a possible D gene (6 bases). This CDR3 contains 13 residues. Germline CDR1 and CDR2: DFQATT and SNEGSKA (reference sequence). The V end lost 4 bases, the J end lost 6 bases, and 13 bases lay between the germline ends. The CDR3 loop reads CSAIGTRGNEQFF. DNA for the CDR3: TGCAGTGCTATAGGGACTCGCGGCAATGAGCAGTTCTTC.

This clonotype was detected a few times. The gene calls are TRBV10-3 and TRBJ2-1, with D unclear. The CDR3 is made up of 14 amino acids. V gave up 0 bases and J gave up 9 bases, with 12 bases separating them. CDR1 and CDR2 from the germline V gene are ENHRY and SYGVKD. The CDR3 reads CAISESKGTFEQFF. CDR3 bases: TGTGCCATCAGTGAGTCGAAAGGTACTTTTGAGCAGTTCTTC.

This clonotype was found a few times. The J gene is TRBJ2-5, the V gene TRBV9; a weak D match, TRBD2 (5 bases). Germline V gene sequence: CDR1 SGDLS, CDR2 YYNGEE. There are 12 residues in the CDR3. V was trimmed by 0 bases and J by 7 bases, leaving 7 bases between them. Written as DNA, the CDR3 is TGTGCCAGCAGCGTAGGGGCGGGGACCCAGTACTTC. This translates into CASSVGAGTQYF.

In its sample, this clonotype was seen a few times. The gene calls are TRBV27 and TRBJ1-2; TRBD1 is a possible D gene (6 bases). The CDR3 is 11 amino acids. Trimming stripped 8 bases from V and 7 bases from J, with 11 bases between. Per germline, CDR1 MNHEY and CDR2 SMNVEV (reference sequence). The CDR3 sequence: CASRDIVGYTF. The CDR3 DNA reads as TGTGCCAGCCGGGACATTGTTGGCTACACCTTC.

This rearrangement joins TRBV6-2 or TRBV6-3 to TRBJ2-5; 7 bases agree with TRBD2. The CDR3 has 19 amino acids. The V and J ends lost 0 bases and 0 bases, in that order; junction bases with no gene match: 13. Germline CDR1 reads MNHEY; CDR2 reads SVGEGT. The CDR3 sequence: CASSYSISGASPDQETQYF. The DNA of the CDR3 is TGTGCCAGCAGTTACTCGATCAGCGGGGCTAGCCCGGACCAAGAGACCCAGTACTTC.

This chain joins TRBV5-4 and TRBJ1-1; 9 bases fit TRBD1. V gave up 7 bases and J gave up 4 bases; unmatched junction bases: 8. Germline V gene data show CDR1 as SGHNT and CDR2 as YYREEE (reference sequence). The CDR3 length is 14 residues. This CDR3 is CASRAGQGFTEAFF. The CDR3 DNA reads TGTGCCAGCCGAGCGGGACAGGGTTTCACTGAAGCTTTCTTT.

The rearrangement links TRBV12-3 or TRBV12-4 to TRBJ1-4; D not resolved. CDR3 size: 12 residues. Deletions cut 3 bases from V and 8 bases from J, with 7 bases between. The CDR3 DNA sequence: TGTGCCAGCAGTTTGATTATCGAAAAACTGTTTTTT. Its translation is CASSLIIEKLFF.

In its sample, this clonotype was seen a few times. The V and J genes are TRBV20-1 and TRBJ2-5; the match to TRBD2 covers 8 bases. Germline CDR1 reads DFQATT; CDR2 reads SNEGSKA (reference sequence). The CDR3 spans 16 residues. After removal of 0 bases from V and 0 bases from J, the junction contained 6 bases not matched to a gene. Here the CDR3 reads CSARDWGSGNQETQYF. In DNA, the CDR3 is TGCAGTGCTAGAGATTGGGGTAGCGGGAACCAAGAGACCCAGTACTTC.

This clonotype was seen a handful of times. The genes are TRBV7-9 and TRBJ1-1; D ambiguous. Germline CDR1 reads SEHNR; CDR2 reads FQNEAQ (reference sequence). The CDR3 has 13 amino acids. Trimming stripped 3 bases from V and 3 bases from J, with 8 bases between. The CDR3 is CASSFGSHTEAFF. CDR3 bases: TGTGCCAGCAGCTTTGGCAGTCACACTGAAGCTTTCTTT.

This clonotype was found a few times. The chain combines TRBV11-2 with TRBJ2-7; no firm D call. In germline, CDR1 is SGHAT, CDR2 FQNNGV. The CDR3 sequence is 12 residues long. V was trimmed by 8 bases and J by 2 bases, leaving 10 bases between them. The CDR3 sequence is CASGRKPYEQYV. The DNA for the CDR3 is TGTGCCAGCGGTAGGAAACCCTACGAGCAGTACGTC.

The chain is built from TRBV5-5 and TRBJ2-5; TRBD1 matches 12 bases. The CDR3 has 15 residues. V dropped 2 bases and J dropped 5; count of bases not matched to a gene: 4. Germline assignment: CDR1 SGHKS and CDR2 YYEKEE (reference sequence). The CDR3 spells CASSFGTGGLETQYF. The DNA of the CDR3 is TGTGCCAGCAGCTTCGGGACAGGGGGCCTGGAGACCCAGTACTTC.

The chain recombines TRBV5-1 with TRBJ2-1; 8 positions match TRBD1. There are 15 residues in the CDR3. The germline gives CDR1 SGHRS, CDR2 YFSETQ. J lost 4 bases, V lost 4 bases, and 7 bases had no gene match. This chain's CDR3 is CASSPNRDRYNEQFF. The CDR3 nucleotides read TGCGCCAGCAGCCCTAACCGGGACAGGTACAATGAGCAGTTCTTC.

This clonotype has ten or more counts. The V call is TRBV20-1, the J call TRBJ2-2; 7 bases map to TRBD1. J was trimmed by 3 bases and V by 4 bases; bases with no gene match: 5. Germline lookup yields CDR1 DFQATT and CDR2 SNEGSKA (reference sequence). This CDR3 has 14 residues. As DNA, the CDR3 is TGCAGTGCTAAACCGGGACAGCACACCGGGGAGCTGTTTTTT. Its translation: CSAKPGQHTGELFF.

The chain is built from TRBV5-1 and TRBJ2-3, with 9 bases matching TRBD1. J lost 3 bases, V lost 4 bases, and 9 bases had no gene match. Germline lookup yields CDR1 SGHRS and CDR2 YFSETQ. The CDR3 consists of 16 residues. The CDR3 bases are TGCGCCAGCAGCCGCGCGGGACAGGGATGGACAGATACGCAGTATTTT. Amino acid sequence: CASSRAGQGWTDTQYF.

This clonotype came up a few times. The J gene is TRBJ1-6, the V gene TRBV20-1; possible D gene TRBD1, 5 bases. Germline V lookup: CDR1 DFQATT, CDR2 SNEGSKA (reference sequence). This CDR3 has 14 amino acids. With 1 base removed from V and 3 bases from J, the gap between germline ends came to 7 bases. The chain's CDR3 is CSARATGYNSPLHF. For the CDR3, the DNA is TGCAGTGCTAGAGCCACAGGCTATAATTCACCCCTCCACTTT.

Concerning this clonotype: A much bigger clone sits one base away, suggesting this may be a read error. The CDR3 coding sequence is TGTGCCATCGGGGACATTCAGACCCATTACTTC. It codes for CAIGDIQTHYF. The gene calls are TRBV10-3 and TRBJ2-5, with a possible D match to TRBD1 (6 bases). CDR1 ENHRY and CDR2 SYGVKD come from the germline V gene. The CDR3 is 11 residues long.

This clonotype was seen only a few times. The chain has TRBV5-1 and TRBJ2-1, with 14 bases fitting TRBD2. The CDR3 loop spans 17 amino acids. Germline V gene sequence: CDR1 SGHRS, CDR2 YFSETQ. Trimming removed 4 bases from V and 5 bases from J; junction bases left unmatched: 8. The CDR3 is CASSPGLAGGINNEQFF. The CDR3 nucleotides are TGCGCCAGCAGCCCCGGACTAGCGGGAGGCATTAACAATGAGCAGTTCTTC.